What follows are 4 T cell receptor beta chains derived from one specimen sequenced in a study of glioma-infiltrating T cells after dendritic cell vaccination. TCRdb's copy holds only in-frame clones and misses some; the assay was immunoSEQ multiplex PCR. Of around 90,000 clones in the sample, 79% were seen once. The material was blood, obtained before dendritic cell vaccination. The receptors here all came from a human donor with glioblastoma.

The chain uses TRBV5-6 and TRBJ1-5; 7 bases are shared with TRBD1. The CDR3 covers 16 residues. Trimming at V came to 2 bases and at J to 5 bases, leaving 10 bases not matched to a gene. The germline V gene encodes CDR1 SGHDT and CDR2 YYEEEE. The CDR3 DNA follows: TGTGCCAGCAGCTTTCAGGCGGCAGGGGGACATCAGCCCCAGCATTTT. It codes for CASSFQAAGGHQPQHF.

V gene TRBV6-6 combines with J gene TRBJ1-2; D call uncertain. The germline gives CDR1 MNHNY, CDR2 SVGAGI (reference sequence). Trimming took off 7 bases at V and 6 bases at J, with 12 bases between the two ends. The length of the CDR3 is 12 residues. CDR3 loop: CASKGSAHGYTF. The DNA of the CDR3 is TGTGCCAGCAAAGGCAGCGCCCATGGCTACACCTTC.

The chain is built from TRBV30 and TRBJ1-2, with D maybe TRBD1 (6 bases). V was clipped by 5 bases and J by 3 bases, with 7 bases between them. The CDR3 is 11 amino acids. CDR1 and CDR2 (germline): GTSNPN, SVGIG (reference sequence). The CDR3 loop reads CAWRTDYGYTF. In DNA form, the CDR3 reads TGTGCCTGGCGGACAGACTATGGCTACACCTTC.

The J gene is TRBJ2-3, the V gene TRBV4-2; D is perhaps TRBD2 (7 bases). This CDR3 comprises 17 residues. CDR1 and CDR2 (germline): LGHNA, YNFKEQ. Trimming removed 4 bases from V and 0 bases from J, with 17 bases in between. CDR3 loop: CASSRGDGGGSTDTQYF. CDR3 bases: TGTGCCAGCAGCCGGGGGGACGGCGGGGGCAGCACAGATACGCAGTATTTT.